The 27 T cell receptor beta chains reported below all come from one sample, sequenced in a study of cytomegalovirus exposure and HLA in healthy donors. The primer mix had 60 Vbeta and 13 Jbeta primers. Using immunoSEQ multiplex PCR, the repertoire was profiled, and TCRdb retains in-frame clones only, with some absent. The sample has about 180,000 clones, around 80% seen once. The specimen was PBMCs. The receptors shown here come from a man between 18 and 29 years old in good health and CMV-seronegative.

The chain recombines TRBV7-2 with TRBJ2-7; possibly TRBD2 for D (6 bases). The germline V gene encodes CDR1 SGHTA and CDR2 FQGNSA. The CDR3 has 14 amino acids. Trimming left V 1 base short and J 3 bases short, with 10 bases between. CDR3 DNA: TGTGCCAGCAGCTTAGTGGCTAGCGACTACGAGCAGTACTTC. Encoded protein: CASSLVASDYEQYF.

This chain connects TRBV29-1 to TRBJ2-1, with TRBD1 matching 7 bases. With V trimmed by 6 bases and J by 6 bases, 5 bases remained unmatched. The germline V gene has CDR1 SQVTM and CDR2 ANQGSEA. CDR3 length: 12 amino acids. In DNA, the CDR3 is TGCAGCGTCGTGGACAGGTCCAATGAGCAGTTCTTC. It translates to CSVVDRSNEQFF.

CDR3 nucleotide sequence: TGTGCCAGCAGCTTAGCGGCTAGCTCCTACAATGAGCAGTTCTTC. Translation gives CASSLAASSYNEQFF. This chain uses TRBV7-8 with TRBJ2-1; no clear D. The CDR3 totals 15 residues. V was trimmed by 0 bases and J by 0 bases, leaving 6 bases between them. Per germline, CDR1 SGHVS and CDR2 FQNEAQ.

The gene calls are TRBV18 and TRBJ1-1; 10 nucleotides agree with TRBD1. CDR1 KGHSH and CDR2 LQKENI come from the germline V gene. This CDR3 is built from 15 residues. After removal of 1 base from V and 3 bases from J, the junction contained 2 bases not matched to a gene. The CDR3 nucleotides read TGTGCCAGCTCACCACTCGGGACAGGGGACACTGAAGCTTTCTTT. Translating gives CASSPLGTGDTEAFF.

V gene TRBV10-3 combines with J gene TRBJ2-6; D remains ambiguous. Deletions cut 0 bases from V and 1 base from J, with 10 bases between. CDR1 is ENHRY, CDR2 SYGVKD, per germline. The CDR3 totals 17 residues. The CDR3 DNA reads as TGTGCCATCAGTGAGTCGTCCTCTGTTTCTGGGGCCAACGTCCTGACTTTC. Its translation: CAISESSSVSGANVLTF.

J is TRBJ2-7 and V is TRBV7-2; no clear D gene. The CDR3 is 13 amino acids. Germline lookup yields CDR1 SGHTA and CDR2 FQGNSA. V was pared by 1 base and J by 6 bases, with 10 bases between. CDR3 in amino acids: CASSLGAVREQYF. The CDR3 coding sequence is TGTGCCAGCAGCTTAGGGGCCGTTCGCGAGCAGTACTTC.

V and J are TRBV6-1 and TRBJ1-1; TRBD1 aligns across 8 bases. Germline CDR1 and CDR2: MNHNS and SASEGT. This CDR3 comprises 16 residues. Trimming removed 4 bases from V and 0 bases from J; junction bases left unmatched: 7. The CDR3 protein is CASSGETGAMNTEAFF. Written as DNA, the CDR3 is TGTGCCAGCAGTGGGGAGACAGGGGCTATGAACACTGAAGCTTTCTTT.

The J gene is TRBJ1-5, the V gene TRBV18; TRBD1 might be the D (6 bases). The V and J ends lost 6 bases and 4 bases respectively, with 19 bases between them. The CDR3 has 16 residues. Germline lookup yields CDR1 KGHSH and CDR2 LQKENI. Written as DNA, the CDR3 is TGTGCCAGCTCGCACTTTCCCGGGACAATAAATCAGCCCCAGCATTTT. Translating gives CASSHFPGTINQPQHF. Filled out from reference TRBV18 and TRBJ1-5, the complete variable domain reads NAGVMQNPRHLVRRRGQEARLRCSPMKGHSHVYWYRQLPEEGLKFMVYLQKENIIDESGMPKERFSAEFPKEGPSILRIQQVVRGDSAAYFCASSHFPGTINQPQHFGDGTRLSIL.

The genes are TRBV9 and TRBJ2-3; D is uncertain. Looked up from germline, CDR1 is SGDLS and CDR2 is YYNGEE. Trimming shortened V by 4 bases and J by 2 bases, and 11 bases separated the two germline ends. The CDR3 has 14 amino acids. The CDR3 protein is CASSSDGDTDTQYF. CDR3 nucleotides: TGTGCCAGCAGCTCAGATGGAGACACAGATACGCAGTATTTT.

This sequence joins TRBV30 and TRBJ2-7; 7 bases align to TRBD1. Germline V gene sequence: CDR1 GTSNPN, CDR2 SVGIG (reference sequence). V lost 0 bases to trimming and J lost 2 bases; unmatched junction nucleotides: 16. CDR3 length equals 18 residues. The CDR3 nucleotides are TGTGCCTGGAGTGTCCCCTCCCCGACCGGGACAGTAGCCTACGAGCAGTACTTC. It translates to CAWSVPSPTGTVAYEQYF.

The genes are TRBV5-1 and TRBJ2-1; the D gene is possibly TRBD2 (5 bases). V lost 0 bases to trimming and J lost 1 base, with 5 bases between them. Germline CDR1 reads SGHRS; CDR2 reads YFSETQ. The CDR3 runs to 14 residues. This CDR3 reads CASSLAGSYNEQFF. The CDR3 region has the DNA TGCGCCAGCAGCTTGGCGGGATCCTACAATGAGCAGTTCTTC.

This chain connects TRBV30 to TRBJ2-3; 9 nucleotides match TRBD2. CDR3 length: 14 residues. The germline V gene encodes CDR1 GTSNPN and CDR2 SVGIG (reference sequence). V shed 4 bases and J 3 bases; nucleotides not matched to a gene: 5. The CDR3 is CAWKRRGGTDTQYF. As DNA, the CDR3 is TGTGCCTGGAAACGGCGGGGGGGAACAGATACGCAGTATTTT.

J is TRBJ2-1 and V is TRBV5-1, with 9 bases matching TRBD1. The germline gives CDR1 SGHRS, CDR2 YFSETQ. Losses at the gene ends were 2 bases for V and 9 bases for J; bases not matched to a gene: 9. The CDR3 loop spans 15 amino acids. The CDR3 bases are TGCGCCAGCAGCTTAACCGGGACAGGGAGGGGTGAGCAGTTCTTC. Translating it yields CASSLTGTGRGEQFF.

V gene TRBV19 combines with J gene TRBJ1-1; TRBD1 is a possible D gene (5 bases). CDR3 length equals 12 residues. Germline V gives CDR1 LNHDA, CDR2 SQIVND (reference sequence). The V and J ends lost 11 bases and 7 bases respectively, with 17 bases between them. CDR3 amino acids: CASRRGSGEAFF. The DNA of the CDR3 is TGTGCCTCCCGGCGGGGGTCGGGTGAAGCTTTCTTT.

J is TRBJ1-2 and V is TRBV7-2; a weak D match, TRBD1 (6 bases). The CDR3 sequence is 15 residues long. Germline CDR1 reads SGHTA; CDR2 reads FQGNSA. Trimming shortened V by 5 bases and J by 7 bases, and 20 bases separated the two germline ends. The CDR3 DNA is TGTGCCAGCAGCCCCCGGACAGCCGGGGCTCGTGGCTACACCTTC. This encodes CASSPRTAGARGYTF.

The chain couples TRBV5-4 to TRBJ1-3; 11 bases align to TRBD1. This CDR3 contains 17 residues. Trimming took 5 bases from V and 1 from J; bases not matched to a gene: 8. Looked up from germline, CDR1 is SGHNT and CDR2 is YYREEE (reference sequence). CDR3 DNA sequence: TGTGCCAGCAGTCTGGACAGGGGGCGAGGTTCTGGAAACACCATATATTTT. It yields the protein CASSLDRGRGSGNTIYF.

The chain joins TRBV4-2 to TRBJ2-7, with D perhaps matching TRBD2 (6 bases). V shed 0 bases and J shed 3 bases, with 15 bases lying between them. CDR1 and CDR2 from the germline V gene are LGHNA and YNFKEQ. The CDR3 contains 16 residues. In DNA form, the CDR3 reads TGTGCCAGCAGCCAAGATGGAGAGGACTACCACTACGAGCAGTACTTC. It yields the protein CASSQDGEDYHYEQYF.

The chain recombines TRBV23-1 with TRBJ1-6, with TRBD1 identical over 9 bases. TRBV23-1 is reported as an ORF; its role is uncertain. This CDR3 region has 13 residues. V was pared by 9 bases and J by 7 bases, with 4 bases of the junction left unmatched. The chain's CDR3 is CARDRGINSPLHF. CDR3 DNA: TGCGCCAGGGACAGGGGAATCAATTCACCCCTCCACTTT.

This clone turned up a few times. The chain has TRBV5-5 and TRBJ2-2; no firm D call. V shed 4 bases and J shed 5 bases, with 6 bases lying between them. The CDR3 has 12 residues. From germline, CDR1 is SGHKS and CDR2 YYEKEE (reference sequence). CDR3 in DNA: TGTGCCAGCAGCGTGTCAACCGGGGAGCTGTTTTTT. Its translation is CASSVSTGELFF.

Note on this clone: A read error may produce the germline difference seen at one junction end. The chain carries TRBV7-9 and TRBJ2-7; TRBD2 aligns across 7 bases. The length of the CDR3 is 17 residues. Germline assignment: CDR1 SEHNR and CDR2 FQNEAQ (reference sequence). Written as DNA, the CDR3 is TGTTCCAGCAGCCACCCTCGGGAGGCCAGCCTTATCTACGAGCAGTACTTC. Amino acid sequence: CSSSHPREASLIYEQYF.

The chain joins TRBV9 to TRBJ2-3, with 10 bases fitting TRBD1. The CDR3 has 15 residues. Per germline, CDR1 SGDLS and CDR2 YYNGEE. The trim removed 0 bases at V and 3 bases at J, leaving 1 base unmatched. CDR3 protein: CASSVGGQGTDTQYF. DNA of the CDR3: TGTGCCAGCAGCGTAGGGGGACAGGGGACAGATACGCAGTATTTT.

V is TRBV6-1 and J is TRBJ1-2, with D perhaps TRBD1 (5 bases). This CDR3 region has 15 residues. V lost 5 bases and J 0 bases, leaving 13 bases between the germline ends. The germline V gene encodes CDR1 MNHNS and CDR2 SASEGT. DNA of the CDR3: TGTGCCAGCAGTTCCCCCCGGGACTCTAACTATGGCTACACCTTC. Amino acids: CASSSPRDSNYGYTF.

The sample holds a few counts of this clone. CDR3 region: CASSLAAGLENSPLHF. The CDR3 region has the DNA TGTGCCAGCAGCTTAGCGGCAGGGCTAGAGAATTCACCCCTCCACTTT. This chain joins TRBV7-9 and TRBJ1-6; possible D gene TRBD1, 5 bases. Germline V gene lookup returns CDR1 SEHNR and CDR2 FQNEAQ (reference sequence). V lost 0 bases to trimming and J lost 7 bases, with 13 bases between them. The CDR3 length is 16 residues.

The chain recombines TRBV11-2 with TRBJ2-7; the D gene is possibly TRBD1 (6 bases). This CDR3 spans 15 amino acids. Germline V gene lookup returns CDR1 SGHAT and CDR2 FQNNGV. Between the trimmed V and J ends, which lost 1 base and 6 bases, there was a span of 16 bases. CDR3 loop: CASSLVGTTFGEQYF. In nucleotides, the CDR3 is TGTGCCAGCAGCTTAGTTGGGACAACTTTCGGCGAGCAGTACTTC.

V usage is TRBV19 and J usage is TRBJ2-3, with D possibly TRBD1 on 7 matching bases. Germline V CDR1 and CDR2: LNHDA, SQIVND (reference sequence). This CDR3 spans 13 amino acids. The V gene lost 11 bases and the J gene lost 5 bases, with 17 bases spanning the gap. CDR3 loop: CAASDRRGDTQYF. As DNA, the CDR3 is TGTGCCGCCTCGGACAGGAGGGGAGATACGCAGTATTTT.

The CDR3 loop reads CASSLGTSSYGYTF. The CDR3 bases are TGTGCCAGCAGCTTAGGGACATCCAGTTATGGCTACACCTTC. The chain carries TRBV5-5 and TRBJ1-2; weak D call: TRBD1 (6 bases). V lost 2 bases to trimming and J lost 5 bases, with 13 bases between them. The CDR3 extends over 14 amino acids. The germline V gene encodes CDR1 SGHKS and CDR2 YYEKEE (reference sequence).

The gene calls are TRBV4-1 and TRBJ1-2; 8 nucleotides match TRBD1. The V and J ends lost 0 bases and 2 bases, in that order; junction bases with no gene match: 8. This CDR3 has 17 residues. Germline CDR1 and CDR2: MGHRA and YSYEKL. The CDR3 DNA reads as TGCGCCAGCAGCCAAGAAGCGCGACAGGGGCGCAACTATGGCTACACCTTC. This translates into CASSQEARQGRNYGYTF.